A selection of T cell receptor beta chains follows, all from one sample in a study of T-cell reconstitution after alpha-beta-depleted transplantation in children. In TCRdb, the PCR reads were re-called with MiXCR into one record per CDR3 protein. The sample includes 300,000 or so distinct CDR3 sequences, about a tenth of them seen just once. This material consisted of PBMCs from the stem cell graft donor, taken from the stem cell graft. The receptors derive from a human donor who donated a stem cell graft to a child with SCID. The CDR3 runs from the conserved cysteine through the conserved F or W. D genes are given only for firm matches. Size values are once, few and many counts, or a class for expanded clones, and some rows have none.

j_call,cdr3_length,v_call,d_call,clone_size,cdr3_aa,cdr3_nt
TRBJ2-3,15,TRBV7-9,NA,few,CASTDGVGFTDTQYF,TGTGCCAGCACAGACGGAGTTGGGTTTACAGATACGCAGTATTTT
TRBJ2-1,16,TRBV4-1,NA,few,CASSLLSGQRYNEQFF,TGCGCCAGCAGCCTACTTTCTGGGCAGCGCTACAATGAGCAGTTCTTC
TRBJ2-2,20,TRBV11-2,NA,many,CASSLGSWDSQITNTGELFF,TGTGCCAGCAGCTTAGGGTCTTGGGACTCACAGATTACGAACACCGGGGAGCTGTTTTTT
TRBJ2-1,15,TRBV27,TRBD1,few,CASSWDRGRYNEQFF,TGTGCCAGCAGTTGGGACAGGGGGCGGTACAATGAGCAGTTCTTC
TRBJ1-3,16,TRBV12-3/TRBV12-4,NA,few,CASSLRKRDSGNTIYF,TGTGCCAGCAGTTTACGGAAGCGAGACTCTGGAAACACCATATATTTT
TRBJ2-4,17,TRBV5-1,TRBD1,few,CASSTTTGNLAKNIQYF,TGCGCCAGCAGCACGACGACAGGGAATCTAGCCAAAAACATTCAGTACTTC
TRBJ2-2,17,TRBV5-1,TRBD2,few,CASSERPSGVAPGELFF,TGCGCCAGCAGCGAGCGCCCTAGCGGGGTTGCTCCCGGGGAGCTGTTTTTT
TRBJ2-7,15,TRBV4-2,NA,NA,CASSQDRQASYEQYF,TGTGCCAGCAGCCAAGATCGGCAGGCCAGCTACGAGCAGTACTTC
TRBJ2-7,16,TRBV6-1,TRBD2,few,CASRPQTSGANYEQYF,TGTGCCAGCAGACCACAGACTAGCGGGGCAAACTACGAGCAGTACTTC
TRBJ2-3,13,TRBV20-1,TRBD2,few,CSAPASGENTQYF,TGCAGTGCCCCGGCTAGCGGGGAGAATACGCAGTATTTT